This T cell receptor (beta chain) is drawn from a study of T cell responses to AZD1222 COVID-19 vaccine. The study, taken as a whole, reports: Spike-specific TCRs gained breadth and depth after people received two AZD1222 doses.

Clones were read by immunoSEQ multiplex PCR, and TCRdb kept only the in-frame ones, dropping some. This sample has more than 95,000 clones, with roughly 91% found just once. In regard to this clone: No antigen is known for it.

V dropped 4 bases and J dropped 7 bases, with 12 bases sitting between them. Germline-derived CDR1 and CDR2 are SGHRS and YFSETQ. CDR3 length: 13 amino acids. This clonotype was sampled from an adult in good health. Sample: peripheral blood, taken on day 0 of MenACWY control vaccination. This chain links TRBV5-1 with TRBJ2-1; D remains unclear. CDR3 coding DNA: TGCGCCAGCAGCCTGGAACCGCGAAATGAGCAGTTCTTC. Translating gives CASSLEPRNEQFF.